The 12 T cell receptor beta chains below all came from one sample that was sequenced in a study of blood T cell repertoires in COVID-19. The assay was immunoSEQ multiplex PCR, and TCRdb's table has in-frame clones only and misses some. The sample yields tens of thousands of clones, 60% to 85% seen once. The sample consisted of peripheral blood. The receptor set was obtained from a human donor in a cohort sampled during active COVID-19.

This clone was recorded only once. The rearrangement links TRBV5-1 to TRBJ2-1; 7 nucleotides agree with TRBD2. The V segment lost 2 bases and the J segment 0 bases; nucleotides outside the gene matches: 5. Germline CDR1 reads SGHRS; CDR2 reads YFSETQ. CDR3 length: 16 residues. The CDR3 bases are TGCGCCAGCAGCTTAAGGGGACTACTCTCCTACAATGAGCAGTTCTTC. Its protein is CASSLRGLLSYNEQFF.

In nucleotides, the CDR3 is TGTGCCAGCAGCTTCACTCACTGGGAGACCCAGTACTTC. Protein sequence: CASSFTHWETQYF. V usage is TRBV5-6 and J usage is TRBJ2-5; D remains unclear. CDR1 and CDR2 (germline): SGHDT, YYEEEE. V lost 2 bases, J lost 5 bases, and 10 bases lay in between. The CDR3 consists of 13 residues.

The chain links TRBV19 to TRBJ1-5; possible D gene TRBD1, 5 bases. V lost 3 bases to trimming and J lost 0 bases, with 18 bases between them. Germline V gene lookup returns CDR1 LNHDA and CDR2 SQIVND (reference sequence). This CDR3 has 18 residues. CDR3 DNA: TGTGCCAGTAGTATCTCCGACAGTTTCGCCTTTAGCAATCAGCCCCAGCATTTT. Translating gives CASSISDSFAFSNQPQHF.

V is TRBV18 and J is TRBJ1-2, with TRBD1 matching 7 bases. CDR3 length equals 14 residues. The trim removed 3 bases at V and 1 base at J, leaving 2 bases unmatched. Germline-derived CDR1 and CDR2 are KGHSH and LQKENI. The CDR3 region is CASSPGTVNYGYTF. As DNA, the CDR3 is TGTGCCAGCTCACCCGGGACAGTTAACTATGGCTACACCTTC.

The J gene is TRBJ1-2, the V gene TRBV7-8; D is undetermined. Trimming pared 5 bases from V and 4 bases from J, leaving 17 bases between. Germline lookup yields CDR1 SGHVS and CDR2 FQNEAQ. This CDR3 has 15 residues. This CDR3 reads CASSRAPSEVYGYTF. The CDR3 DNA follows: TGTGCCAGCAGCCGCGCCCCCAGCGAAGTCTATGGCTACACCTTC.

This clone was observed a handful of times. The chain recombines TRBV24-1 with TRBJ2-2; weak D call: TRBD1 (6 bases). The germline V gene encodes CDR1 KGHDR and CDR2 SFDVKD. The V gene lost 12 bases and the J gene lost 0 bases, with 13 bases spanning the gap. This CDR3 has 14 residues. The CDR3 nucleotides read TGTGCCTCAGAACAGGGAACGAACACCGGGGAGCTGTTTTTT. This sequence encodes CASEQGTNTGELFF.

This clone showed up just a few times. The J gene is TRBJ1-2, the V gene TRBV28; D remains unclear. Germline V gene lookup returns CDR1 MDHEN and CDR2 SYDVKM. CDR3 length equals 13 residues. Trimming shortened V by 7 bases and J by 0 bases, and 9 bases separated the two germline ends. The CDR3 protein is CASKEGTNYGYTF. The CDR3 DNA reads TGTGCCAGCAAGGAGGGCACTAACTATGGCTACACCTTC.

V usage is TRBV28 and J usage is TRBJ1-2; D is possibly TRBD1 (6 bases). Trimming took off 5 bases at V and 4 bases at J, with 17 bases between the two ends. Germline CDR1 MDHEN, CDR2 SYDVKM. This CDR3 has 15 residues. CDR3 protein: CASSLSTGPSYGYTF. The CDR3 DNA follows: TGTGCCAGCAGTCTATCTACAGGGCCGAGCTATGGCTACACCTTC.

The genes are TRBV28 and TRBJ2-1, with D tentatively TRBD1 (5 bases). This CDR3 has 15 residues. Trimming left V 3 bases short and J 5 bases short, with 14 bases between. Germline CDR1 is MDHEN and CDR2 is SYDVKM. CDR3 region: CASSFGARPNNEQFF. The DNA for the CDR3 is TGTGCCAGCAGTTTTGGGGCCCGACCCAACAATGAGCAGTTCTTC.

This chain's CDR3 is CASSTPGGYGYTF. The DNA of the CDR3 is TGTGCCAGCAGCACCCCGGGGGGCTATGGCTACACCTTC. V and J are TRBV7-9 and TRBJ1-2; a weak D match, TRBD1 (5 bases). V was shortened by 5 bases and J by 4 bases, with 11 bases between the two germline ends. CDR1 is SEHNR and CDR2 is FQNEAQ in the germline V gene (reference sequence). The CDR3 contains 13 residues. Filled out from reference TRBV7-9 and TRBJ1-2, the complete variable domain reads DTGVSQNPRHKITKRGQNVTFRCDPISEHNRLYWYRQTLGQGPEFLTYFQNEAQLEKSRLLSDRFSAERPKGSFSTLEIQRTEQGDSAMYLCASSTPGGYGYTFGSGTRLTVV.

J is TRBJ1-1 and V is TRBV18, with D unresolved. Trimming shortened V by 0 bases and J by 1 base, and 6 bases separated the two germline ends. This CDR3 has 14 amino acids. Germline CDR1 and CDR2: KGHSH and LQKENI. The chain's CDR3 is CASSPPYGNTEAFF. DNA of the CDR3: TGTGCCAGCTCACCACCGTACGGGAACACTGAAGCTTTCTTT.

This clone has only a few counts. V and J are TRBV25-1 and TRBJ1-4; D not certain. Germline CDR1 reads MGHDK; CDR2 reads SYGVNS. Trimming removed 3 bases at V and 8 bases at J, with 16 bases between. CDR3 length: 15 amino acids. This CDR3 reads CASSDPLLGGEKLFF. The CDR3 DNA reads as TGTGCCAGCAGTGATCCCCTACTTGGCGGGGAAAAACTGTTTTTT.